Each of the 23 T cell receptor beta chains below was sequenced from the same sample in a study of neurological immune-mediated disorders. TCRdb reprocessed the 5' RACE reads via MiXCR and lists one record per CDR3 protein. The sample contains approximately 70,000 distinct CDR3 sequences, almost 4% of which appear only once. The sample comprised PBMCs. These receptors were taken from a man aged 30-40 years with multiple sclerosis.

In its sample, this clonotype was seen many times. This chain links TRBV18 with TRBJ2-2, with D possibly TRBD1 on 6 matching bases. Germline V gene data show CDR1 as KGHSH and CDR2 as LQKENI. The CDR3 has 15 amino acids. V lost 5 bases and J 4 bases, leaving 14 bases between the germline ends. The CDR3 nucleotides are TGTGCCAGCTCATCACAGGGAAGAGGCACCGGGGAGCTGTTTTTT. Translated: CASSSQGRGTGELFF.

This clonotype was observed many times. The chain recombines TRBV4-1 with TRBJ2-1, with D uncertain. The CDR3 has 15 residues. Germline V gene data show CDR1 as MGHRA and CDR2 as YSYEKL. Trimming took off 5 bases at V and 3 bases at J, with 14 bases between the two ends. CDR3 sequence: CASSLGISYYNEQFF. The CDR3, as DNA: TGCGCCAGCAGCTTGGGTATATCCTACTACAATGAGCAGTTCTTC.

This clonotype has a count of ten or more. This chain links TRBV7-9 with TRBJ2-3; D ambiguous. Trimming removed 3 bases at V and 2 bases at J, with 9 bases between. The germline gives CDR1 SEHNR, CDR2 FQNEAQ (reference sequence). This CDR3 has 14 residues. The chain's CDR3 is CASSLASVTDTQYF. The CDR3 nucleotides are TGTGCCAGCAGCTTGGCCAGCGTCACAGATACGCAGTATTTT.

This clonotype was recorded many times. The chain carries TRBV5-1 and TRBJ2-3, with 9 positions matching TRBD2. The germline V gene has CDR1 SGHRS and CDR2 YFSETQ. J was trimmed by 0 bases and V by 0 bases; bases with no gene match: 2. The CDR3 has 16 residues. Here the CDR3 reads CASSLVLAGSTDTQYF. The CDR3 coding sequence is TGCGCCAGCAGCTTGGTTCTAGCGGGGAGCACAGATACGCAGTATTTT.

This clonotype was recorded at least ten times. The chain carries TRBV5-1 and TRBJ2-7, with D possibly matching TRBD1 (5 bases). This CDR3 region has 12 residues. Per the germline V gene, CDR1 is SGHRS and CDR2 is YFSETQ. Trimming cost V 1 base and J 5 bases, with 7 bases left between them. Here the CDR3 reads CASSLTGNEQYF. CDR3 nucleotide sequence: TGCGCCAGCAGCTTGACAGGTAACGAGCAGTACTTC.

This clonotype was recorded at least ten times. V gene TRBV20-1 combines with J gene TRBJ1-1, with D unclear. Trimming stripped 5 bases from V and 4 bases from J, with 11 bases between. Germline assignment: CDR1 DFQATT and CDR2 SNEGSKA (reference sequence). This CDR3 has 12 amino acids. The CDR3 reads CSAVGRATEAFF. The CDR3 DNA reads TGCAGTGCTGTGGGTAGGGCCACTGAAGCTTTCTTT.

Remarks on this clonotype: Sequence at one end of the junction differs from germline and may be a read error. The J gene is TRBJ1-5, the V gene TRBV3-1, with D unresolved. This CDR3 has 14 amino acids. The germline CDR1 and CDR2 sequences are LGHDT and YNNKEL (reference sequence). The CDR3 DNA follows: TGTGCCAGCAGCGTGGGCAGGCAAAATCAGCCCCAGAATTTT. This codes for CASSVGRQNQPQNF.

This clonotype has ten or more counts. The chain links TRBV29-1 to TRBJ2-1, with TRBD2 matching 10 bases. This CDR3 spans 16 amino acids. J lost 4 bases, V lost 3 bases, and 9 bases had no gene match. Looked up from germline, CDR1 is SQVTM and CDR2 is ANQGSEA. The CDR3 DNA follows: TGCAGCGTTGATAGGGTTAGCGGGGGGTTATACAATGAGCAGTTCTTC. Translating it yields CSVDRVSGGLYNEQFF.

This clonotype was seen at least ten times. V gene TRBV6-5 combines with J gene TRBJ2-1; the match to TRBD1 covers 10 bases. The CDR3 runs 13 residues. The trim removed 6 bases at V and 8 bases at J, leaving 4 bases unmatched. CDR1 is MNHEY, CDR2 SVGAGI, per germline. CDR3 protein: CASRAGTGDEQFF. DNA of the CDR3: TGTGCCAGCAGGGCCGGGACAGGGGATGAGCAGTTCTTC.

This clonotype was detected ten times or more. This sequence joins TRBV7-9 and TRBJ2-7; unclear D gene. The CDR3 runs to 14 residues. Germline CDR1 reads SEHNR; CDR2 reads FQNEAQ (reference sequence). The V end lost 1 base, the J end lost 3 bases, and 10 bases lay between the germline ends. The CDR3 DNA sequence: TGTGCCAGCAGCTTAGGGCTGGGGAACTACGAGCAGTACTTC. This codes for CASSLGLGNYEQYF.

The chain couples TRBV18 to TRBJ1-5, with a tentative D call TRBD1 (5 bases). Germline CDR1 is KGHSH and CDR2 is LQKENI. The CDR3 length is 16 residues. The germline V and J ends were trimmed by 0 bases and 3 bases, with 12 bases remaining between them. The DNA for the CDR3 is TGTGCCAGCTCACCACCTGAGCAGGGAACCAATCAGCCCCAGCATTTT. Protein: CASSPPEQGTNQPQHF.

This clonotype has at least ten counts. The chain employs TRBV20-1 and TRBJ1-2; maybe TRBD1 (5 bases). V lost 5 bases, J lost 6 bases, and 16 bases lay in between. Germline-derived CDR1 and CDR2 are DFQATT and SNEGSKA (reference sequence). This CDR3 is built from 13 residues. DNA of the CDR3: TGCAGTGCTTCAGAGGAGAGGGGAGATGGCTACACCTTC. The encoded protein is CSASEERGDGYTF.

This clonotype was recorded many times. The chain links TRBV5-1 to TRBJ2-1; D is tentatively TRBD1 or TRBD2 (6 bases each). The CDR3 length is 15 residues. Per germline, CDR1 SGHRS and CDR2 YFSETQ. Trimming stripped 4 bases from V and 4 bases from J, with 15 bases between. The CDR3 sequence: CASSGGRDGYNEQFF. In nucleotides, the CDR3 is TGCGCCAGCAGCGGGGGGCGGGACGGATACAATGAGCAGTTCTTC. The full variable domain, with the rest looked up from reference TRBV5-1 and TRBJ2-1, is KAGVTQTPRYLIKTRGQQVTLSCSPISGHRSVSWYQQTPGQGLQFLFEYFSETQRNKGNFPGRFSGRQFSNSRSEMNVSTLELGDSALYLCASSGGRDGYNEQFFGPGTRLTVL.

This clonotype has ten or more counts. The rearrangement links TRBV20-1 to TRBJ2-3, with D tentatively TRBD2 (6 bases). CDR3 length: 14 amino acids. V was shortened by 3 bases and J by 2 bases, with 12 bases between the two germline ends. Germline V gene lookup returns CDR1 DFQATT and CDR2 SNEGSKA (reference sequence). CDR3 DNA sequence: TGCAGTGCTAGGGCTAGCGAGAACACAGATACGCAGTATTTT. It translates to CSARASENTDTQYF.

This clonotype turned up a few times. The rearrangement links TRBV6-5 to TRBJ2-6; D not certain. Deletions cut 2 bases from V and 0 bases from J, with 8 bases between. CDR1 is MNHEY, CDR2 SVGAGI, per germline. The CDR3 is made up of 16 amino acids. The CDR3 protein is CASSYDWVSGANVLTF. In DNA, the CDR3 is TGTGCCAGCAGTTACGACTGGGTCTCTGGGGCCAACGTCCTGACTTTC.

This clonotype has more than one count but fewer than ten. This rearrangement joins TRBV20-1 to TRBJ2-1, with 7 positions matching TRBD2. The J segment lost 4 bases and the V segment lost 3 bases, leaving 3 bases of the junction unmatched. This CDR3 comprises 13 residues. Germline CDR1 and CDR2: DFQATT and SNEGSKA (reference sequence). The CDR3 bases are TGCAGTGCTAGCGGGGGGATATACAATGAGCAGTTCTTC. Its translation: CSASGGIYNEQFF.

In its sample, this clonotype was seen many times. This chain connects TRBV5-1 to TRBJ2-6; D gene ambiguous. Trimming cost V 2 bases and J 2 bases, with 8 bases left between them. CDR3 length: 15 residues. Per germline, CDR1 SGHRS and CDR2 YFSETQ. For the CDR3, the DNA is TGCGCCAGCAGCTTAACCTCTACTGGGGCCAACGTCCTGACTTTC. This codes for CASSLTSTGANVLTF.

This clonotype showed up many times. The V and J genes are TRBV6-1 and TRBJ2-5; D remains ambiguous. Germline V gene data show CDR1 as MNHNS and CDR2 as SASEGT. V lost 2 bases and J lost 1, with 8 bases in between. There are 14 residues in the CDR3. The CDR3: CASSEMIVQETQYF. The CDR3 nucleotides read TGTGCCAGCAGTGAAATGATAGTCCAAGAGACCCAGTACTTC.

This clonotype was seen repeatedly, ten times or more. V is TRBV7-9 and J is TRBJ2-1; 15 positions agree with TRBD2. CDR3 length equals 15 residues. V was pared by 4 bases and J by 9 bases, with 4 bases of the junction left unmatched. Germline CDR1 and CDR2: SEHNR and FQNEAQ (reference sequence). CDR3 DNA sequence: TGTGCCAGCAGCTGGACTAGCGGGGGGGCTGCTGAGCAGTTCTTC. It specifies CASSWTSGGAAEQFF.

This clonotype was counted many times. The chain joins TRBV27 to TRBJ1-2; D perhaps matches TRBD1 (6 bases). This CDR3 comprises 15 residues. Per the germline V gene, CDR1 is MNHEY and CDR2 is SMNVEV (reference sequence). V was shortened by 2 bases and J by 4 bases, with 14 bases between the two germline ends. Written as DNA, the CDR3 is TGTGCCAGCAGTTTACGGGGGGCGCGGGGCTATGGCTACACCTTC. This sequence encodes CASSLRGARGYGYTF.

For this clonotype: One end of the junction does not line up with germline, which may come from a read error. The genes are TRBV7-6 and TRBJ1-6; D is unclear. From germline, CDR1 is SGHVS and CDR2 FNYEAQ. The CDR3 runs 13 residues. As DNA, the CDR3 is TGTGCCAGCAGCTCCGACCGGGGATCACCCCTCAACTTT. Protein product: CASSSDRGSPLNF.

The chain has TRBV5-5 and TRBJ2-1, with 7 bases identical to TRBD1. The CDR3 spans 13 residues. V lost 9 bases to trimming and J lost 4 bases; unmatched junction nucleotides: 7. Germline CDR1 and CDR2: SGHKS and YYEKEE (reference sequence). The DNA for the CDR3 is TGTGCCACCGACGGGACAGCATACAATGAGCAGTTCTTC. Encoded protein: CATDGTAYNEQFF.

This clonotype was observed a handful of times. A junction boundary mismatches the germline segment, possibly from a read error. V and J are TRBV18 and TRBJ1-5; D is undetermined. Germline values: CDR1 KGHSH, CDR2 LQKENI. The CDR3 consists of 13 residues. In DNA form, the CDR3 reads TGTGCCAGCTCACCGTGGACCGGTCAGCCCCAGAATTTT. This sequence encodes CASSPWTGQPQNF.